This TCR beta chain was recorded in a study of blood T cell repertoires in COVID-19. This clone has only a few counts. Looked up from germline, CDR1 is SGHDT and CDR2 is YYEEEE. The CDR3 loop spans 12 amino acids. The V and J ends lost 3 bases and 15 bases respectively, with 16 bases between them. Authors' analysis steps: Amplifying reference gene primers gave estimates of nucleated cell counts. Profiling relied on immunoSEQ multiplex PCR, and the TCRdb table lists in-frame clones only, not all of them. That table supplies the V and J calls and clone size; D and trimming were determined from the DNA. Seen here are 200,000 or so clones, more than 80% observed once, and the top ten hold roughly 12%. During active infection, Seattle patients enrolled and were then monitored through disease.

The rearrangement joins TRBV5-6 to TRBJ2-1; D may be TRBD2 (5 bases). The TCR was taken from a woman older than 75 with COVID-19, enrolled during active disease. The specimen was peripheral blood. CDR3 nucleotides: TGTGCCAGCAGCTCTGGGAGTAATTTCGGGTTCTTC. It specifies CASSSGSNFGFF. Using reference TRBV5-6 and TRBJ2-1 for the parts outside the CDR3, the full variable domain is DAGVTQSPTHLIKTRGQQVTLRCSPKSGHDTVSWYQQALGQGPQFIFQYYEEEERQRGNFPDRFSGHQFPNYSSELNVNALLLGDSALYLCASSSGSNFGFFGPGTRLTVL.